The 25 T cell receptor beta chains below come from one sample, sequenced in a study of blood T cells in healthy people across ages. PCR was performed a second time for about 7 to 12 cycles using a sample-barcoded 5' primer and a J-beta primer mix. MiXCR, applied by TCRdb to the 5' RACE reads, yields one record per CDR3 protein. The profile shows about 800,000 distinct CDR3 sequences, just under 25% of them singletons. These records were also assigned to another study, of T cells of mothers and their children.

The sample consisted of blood. Every receptor here comes from a boy aged 5-17 years in good health.

This chain uses TRBV7-2 with TRBJ1-6, with 9 bases lining up with TRBD1. This CDR3 has 15 amino acids. The germline gives CDR1 SGHTA, CDR2 FQGNSA. The junction had 4 bases not matched to a gene; V was cut back by 1 base and J by 9 bases. The CDR3 DNA reads TGTGCCAGCAGCTTAGAACAGGGGGCATTTTCACCCCTCCACTTT. It specifies CASSLEQGAFSPLHF.

This clonotype occurred a few times. The CDR3 is CASSQAGGGTYEQYF. DNA of the CDR3: TGCGCCAGCAGCCAGGCAGGGGGAGGGACCTACGAGCAGTACTTC. This rearrangement joins TRBV4-3 to TRBJ2-7; the D call may be TRBD1 or TRBD2 (7 bases each). Trimming pared 3 bases from V and 2 bases from J, leaving 14 bases between. The CDR3 runs 15 residues. Germline V gives CDR1 LGHNA, CDR2 YSLEER.

This clonotype was seen a handful of times. This chain uses TRBV7-9 with TRBJ1-1, with D possibly being TRBD1 (6 bases). Germline CDR1 and CDR2: SEHNR and FQNEAQ (reference sequence). CDR3 size: 14 residues. The germline V and J ends were trimmed by 5 bases and 2 bases, with 12 bases remaining between them. This CDR3 is CASSVDRINTEAFF. The CDR3 bases are TGTGCCAGCAGCGTGGACAGAATCAACACTGAAGCTTTCTTT.

This rearrangement joins TRBV7-9 to TRBJ2-4, with D tentatively TRBD2 (5 bases). The germline gives CDR1 SEHNR, CDR2 FQNEAQ (reference sequence). V was cut by 1 base and J by 7 bases, with 8 bases left in between. CDR3 length: 13 amino acids. Written as DNA, the CDR3 is TGTGCCAGCAGCTTAGGAGGGCGGAACATTCAGTACTTC. This codes for CASSLGGRNIQYF.

The rearrangement links TRBV6-6 to TRBJ2-7; D remains unclear. The DNA matches TRBJ2-5 better at its end, which makes the J call doubtful. The CDR3 loop spans 13 amino acids. CDR1 MNHNY and CDR2 SVGAGI come from the germline V gene (reference sequence). CDR3 loop: CASSEPLGETQYF. The CDR3 DNA reads as TGTGCCAGCAGCGAACCCCTGGGAGAGACCCAGTACTTC.

This sequence joins TRBV28 and TRBJ2-7; 10 bases are shared with TRBD2. Germline lookup yields CDR1 MDHEN and CDR2 SYDVKM. The CDR3 extends over 14 amino acids. V gave up 4 bases and J gave up 7 bases; unmatched junction bases: 7. This chain's CDR3 is CASSSPSSGREQYF. CDR3 bases: TGTGCCAGCAGTTCCCCCAGTAGCGGGAGGGAGCAGTACTTC.

The rearrangement links TRBV20-1 to TRBJ1-1; D is ambiguous. The CDR3 loop spans 10 amino acids. V was pared by 6 bases and J by 8 bases, with 10 bases between. Germline CDR1 reads DFQATT; CDR2 reads SNEGSKA (reference sequence). This chain's CDR3 is CSALPTEAFF. As DNA, the CDR3 is TGCAGTGCCCTCCCCACCGAAGCTTTCTTT.

This chain's CDR3 is CSATRQGGTYEQYF. The CDR3 nucleotides are TGCAGTGCCACGCGACAGGGAGGGACCTACGAGCAGTACTTC. This sequence joins TRBV20-1 and TRBJ2-7; the D gene could be TRBD1 or TRBD2 (7 bases each). Germline CDR1 DFQATT, CDR2 SNEGSKA (reference sequence). V gave up 6 bases and J gave up 2 bases, with 17 bases separating them. The CDR3 is 14 amino acids.

The chain uses TRBV6-5 and TRBJ2-7, with 12 bases matching TRBD1. The CDR3 contains 15 residues. V shed 5 bases, J shed 6 bases, and the junction held 8 bases outside the gene matches. Germline values: CDR1 MNHEY, CDR2 SVGAGI. Here the CDR3 reads CASSVLGQGASEQYF. The CDR3 bases are TGTGCCAGCAGTGTACTGGGACAGGGGGCGTCCGAGCAGTACTTC.

This chain joins TRBV24-1 and TRBJ2-1; 9 bases are shared with TRBD1. Germline CDR1 KGHDR, CDR2 SFDVKD. Trimming at V came to 3 bases and at J to 2 bases, leaving 7 bases not matched to a gene. The length of the CDR3 is 17 residues. The chain's CDR3 is CATSDPGQGSPYNEQFF. The DNA for the CDR3 is TGTGCCACCAGTGATCCCGGACAGGGGTCCCCCTACAATGAGCAGTTCTTC.

The chain employs TRBV7-9 and TRBJ1-1; D is possibly TRBD1 (5 bases). The CDR3 contains 15 residues. The V gene's germline CDR1 is SEHNR and CDR2 FQNEAQ (reference sequence). The ends were cut back, 0 bases at V and 2 bases at J, with 10 bases in the middle. This CDR3 reads CASSLASGDNTEAFF. The CDR3 coding sequence is TGTGCCAGCAGCTTAGCGTCGGGGGATAACACTGAAGCTTTCTTT. The entire variable domain, with the rest obtained from reference TRBV7-9 and TRBJ1-1, is as follows: DTGVSQNPRHKITKRGQNVTFRCDPISEHNRLYWYRQTLGQGPEFLTYFQNEAQLEKSRLLSDRFSAERPKGSFSTLEIQRTEQGDSAMYLCASSLASGDNTEAFFGQGTRLTVV.

This clonotype was observed a handful of times. This chain links TRBV5-1 with TRBJ2-3, with D possibly being TRBD2 (6 bases). Trimming removed 5 bases from V and 0 bases from J, with 10 bases in between. This CDR3 has 14 amino acids. Germline values: CDR1 SGHRS, CDR2 YFSETQ. The DNA for the CDR3 is TGCGCCAGCAGACTAGCCTCTAGCACAGATACGCAGTATTTT. Protein sequence: CASRLASSTDTQYF.

The genes are TRBV29-1 and TRBJ1-2; D not resolved. The CDR3 is 15 amino acids. Germline V lookup: CDR1 SQVTM, CDR2 ANQGSEA. Trimming cost V 2 bases and J 4 bases, with 17 bases left between them. CDR3 region: CSVETPEAGIYGYTF. The CDR3 nucleotides read TGCAGCGTTGAAACCCCGGAGGCGGGTATCTATGGCTACACCTTC.

This clonotype was recorded only once. This rearrangement joins TRBV7-9 to TRBJ2-7; no reliable D call. V gave up 2 bases and J gave up 6 bases, with 11 bases separating them. Germline V CDR1 and CDR2: SEHNR, FQNEAQ (reference sequence). This CDR3 comprises 13 residues. The DNA for the CDR3 is TGTGCCAGCAGCTTATACTCTGGCGGCGAGCAGTACTTC. It translates to CASSLYSGGEQYF.

This clonotype showed up just a few times. V gene TRBV12-3 or TRBV12-4 combines with J gene TRBJ2-1; 8 bases are shared with TRBD1. The length of the CDR3 is 16 residues. J was trimmed by 7 bases and V by 5 bases; bases with no gene match: 13. The CDR3 DNA is TGTGCCAGCAGTAAGGGGACAGGCACCCCTGGAAATGAGCAGTTCTTC. Its translation is CASSKGTGTPGNEQFF.

The chain is built from TRBV18 and TRBJ1-4, with 7 bases that match TRBD1. The CDR3 is 16 amino acids. The V gene end was trimmed by 6 bases and the J gene end by 3 bases; junction bases not matched to a gene: 10. CDR1 and CDR2 (germline): KGHSH, LQKENI. DNA for the CDR3: TGTGCCAGCTCCCAAGGACAGGACGGGGCTAATGAAAAACTGTTTTTT. It is translated as CASSQGQDGANEKLFF.

The chain has TRBV21-1 and TRBJ2-1; TRBD2 is taken as the D call from the table, unchecked against the DNA. TRBV21-1 is a listed pseudogene. The length of the CDR3 is 16 residues. The CDR3 DNA sequence: TGTGCCAGCAGCGGCGTGACTAGCGGGGGGGCTCGGGAGCAGTTCTTC. It yields the protein CASSGVTSGGAREQFF.

CDR3 sequence: CATSQSYEQYF. In DNA form, the CDR3 reads TGTGCCACCAGCCAGTCCTACGAGCAGTACTTC. The rearrangement joins TRBV25-1 to TRBJ2-7, with D unresolved. The V and J ends lost 10 bases and 1 base respectively, with 8 bases between them. The CDR3 covers 11 residues. In germline, CDR1 is MGHDK, CDR2 SYGVNS.

This clonotype occurred a few times. This rearrangement joins TRBV20-1 to TRBJ1-5; 10 bases map to TRBD1. Looked up from germline, CDR1 is DFQATT and CDR2 is SNEGSKA (reference sequence). The CDR3 runs to 14 residues. V shed 5 bases, J shed 4 bases, and the junction held 5 bases outside the gene matches. CDR3 sequence (DNA): TGCAGTGCTGGCTCGGGACAGGGGAATCAGCCCCAGCATTTT. Residues: CSAGSGQGNQPQHF.

The rearrangement joins TRBV20-1 to TRBJ1-6, with D maybe TRBD1 (5 bases). Per the germline V gene, CDR1 is DFQATT and CDR2 is SNEGSKA (reference sequence). Between the trimmed V and J ends, which lost 6 bases and 5 bases, there was a span of 17 bases. The CDR3 has 15 residues. This chain's CDR3 is CSASSPPGNNSPLHF. The CDR3 coding sequence is TGCAGTGCGTCATCCCCCCCAGGGAATAATTCACCCCTCCACTTT.

V and J are TRBV5-1 and TRBJ2-5; D may be TRBD1 (6 bases). The assigned J gene may be wrong: the sequence end matches TRBJ2-7 better. Germline assignment: CDR1 SGHRS and CDR2 YFSETQ. This CDR3 has 14 amino acids. This CDR3 is CASSLDRDNYEQYF. CDR3 sequence (DNA): TGCGCCAGCAGCTTAGACCGGGACAACTACGAGCAGTACTTC.

J is TRBJ1-5 and V is TRBV20-1; no definite D call. V was shortened by 3 bases and J by 3 bases, with 9 bases between the two germline ends. Germline CDR1 reads DFQATT; CDR2 reads SNEGSKA (reference sequence). The CDR3 is made up of 13 amino acids. This chain's CDR3 is CSASPPNNQPQHF. The CDR3 coding sequence is TGCAGTGCTAGCCCACCGAACAATCAGCCCCAGCATTTT.

CDR3 loop: CAGGGSGGAASSYNEQFF. The CDR3 DNA reads as TGTGCAGGAGGGGGTAGCGGGGGGGCCGCGAGCTCCTACAATGAGCAGTTCTTC. J is TRBJ2-1 and V is TRBV2; the match to TRBD2 covers 11 bases. The germline V gene has CDR1 SNHLY and CDR2 FYNNEI. This CDR3 is built from 18 residues.

This clonotype was observed a handful of times. The rearrangement uses TRBV27 and TRBJ2-1; D gene uncertain. The V gene lost 7 bases and the J gene lost 0 bases, with 7 bases spanning the gap. Germline values: CDR1 MNHEY, CDR2 SMNVEV (reference sequence). The CDR3 contains 13 residues. In DNA, the CDR3 is TGTGCCAGCACGGGCCACTCCTACAATGAGCAGTTCTTC. Its protein is CASTGHSYNEQFF.

This clonotype was counted between two and nine times. As DNA, the CDR3 is TGCGCCAGCAGCTTGGCGCTAGCGGGAGAGCAGTTCTTC. It yields the protein CASSLALAGEQFF. The chain joins TRBV5-1 to TRBJ2-5; 9 nucleotides line up with TRBD2. Gene TRBJ2-1 matches the end of the DNA better, so the J call may be wrong. CDR1 is SGHRS and CDR2 is YFSETQ in the germline V gene. The CDR3 sequence is 13 residues long.